This T cell receptor beta chain was documented in a study of shared clonotypes between healthy human individuals. The CDR3 covers 15 residues. Trimming cost V 0 bases and J 5 bases, with 12 bases left between them. CDR1 is SGHRS and CDR2 is YFSETQ in the germline V gene. Produced via immunoSEQ multiplex PCR; TCRdb's table is partial and in-frame only. The sample consists of roughly 2 million clones, roughly 94% of them appearing once. The TCR originated in a young man in good health. V is TRBV5-1 and J is TRBJ1-5; D gene ambiguous. Sequences were obtained from naive CD4+ T cells sorted from blood. The sample's subset: CD45RA+ positively selected. In DNA, the CDR3 is TGCGCCAGCAGCTTGGAGGCAGGATTAGATCAGCCCCAGCATTTT. Encoded protein: CASSLEAGLDQPQHF.